The clone carrying this T cell receptor (beta chain) was counted at least ten times. This sample was included in a study of breast tumors, draining lymph nodes, adjacent tissues. TCRdb passed the multiplex PCR reads through MiXCR, listing each CDR3 protein once. Of roughly 110,000 distinct CDR3 sequences in the sample, less than 40% were seen once. Samples came from axillary lymph nodes draining the breast cancer. The CDR3 loop spans 14 amino acids. The V and J ends lost 5 bases and 0 bases respectively, with 12 bases between them. Germline CDR1 is DFQATT and CDR2 is SNEGSKA (reference sequence). This chain uses TRBV20-1 with TRBJ2-3; D is undetermined. The sequenced sample was axillary lymph node tissue. The sequence was obtained from a female donor with breast cancer. Some clones in this sample may be carry-over from other donors' samples. The CDR3 loop is CSARLQSSTDTQYF. CDR3 nucleotides: TGCAGTGCTCGCCTACAGAGCAGCACAGATACGCAGTATTTT.